This T cell receptor beta chain was documented in a study of blood T cell repertoires in COVID-19. Study summary: PBMCs, B-cell-depleted T cells, or T cells were the source of the cDNA or gDNA that made up the material.

Participants were aged 18 to 89 years, lived in roughly 23 US areas, and enrolled virtually. In the study's own analysis: Amplified reference gene primers provided the basis for estimating nucleated cell counts. The method was immunoSEQ multiplex PCR; TCRdb's version includes in-frame clones alone and lacks a portion of them. V and J calls and clone size are given by that table; D and trimming were obtained from the DNA. This table has 200,000 to 300,000 clones, 70% to 90% appearing once. Deletions cut 3 bases from V and 2 bases from J, with 6 bases between. The CDR3 spans 12 residues. Germline V gene data show CDR1 as SGHDT and CDR2 as YYEEEE.

The sequencing input was PBMCs or T cells enriched from blood (not recorded which). The chain employs TRBV5-6 and TRBJ2-7, with D hard to call. This clonotype was obtained from a woman aged 40-49 years with acute COVID-19. The chain's CDR3 is CASSWATYEQYF. The CDR3 nucleotides read TGTGCCAGCAGCTGGGCTACCTACGAGCAGTACTTC.